A selection of T cell receptor beta chains follows, all from one sample in a study of control samples from healthy donors and cancer patients. Measured with immunoSEQ multiplex PCR; TCRdb has only the in-frame clones, and not every one. The sample carries approximately 210,000 clones, roughly nine tenths recorded once. The material sequenced was blood. Source of these receptors: a man in his thirties or forties in good health. CDR3s leave out the opening cysteine and the closing phenylalanine or tryptophan. The order of the fields is J gene, V gene, CDR3 protein.

>TRBJ1-4|TRBV19
ASSIGQGGATNEKLF
>TRBJ1-2|TRBV19
ASSADATGGGYT
>TRBJ2-7|TRBV18
ASSQKSSYEQY
>TRBJ1-4|TRBV5-8
ASSLAGTLGGKLF
>TRBJ2-1|TRBV12-3/TRBV12-4
ASSRGLEREQF
>TRBJ1-2|TRBV9
ASSAYSGTGNLGYT
>TRBJ1-5|TRBV15
ATSRDRVSAPA
>TRBJ1-1|TRBV11-2
ASNLKTGGPLNTEAF
>TRBJ2-7|TRBV10-3
AISEAGGRSYEQY
>TRBJ1-2|TRBV7-2
ASSFGQGGVRGYT
>TRBJ2-1|TRBV9
ASSASGGAFGEQF
>TRBJ1-1|TRBV7-9
ASSNPIGTNTEAF
>TRBJ1-4|TRBV2
ASDSGSFREKLF
>TRBJ1-1|TRBV5-8
ASSPAGGRDTEAF
>TRBJ2-7|TRBV5-6
ASSSGVYYEQY
>TRBJ2-2|TRBV4-1
ASSPGENTGELF
>TRBJ2-2|TRBV27
ASSSIRNTGELF
>TRBJ1-6|TRBV14
ASSQWGPGSNSPLH
>TRBJ2-3|TRBV5-1
ASSMVTDRTDTQY
>TRBJ1-2|TRBV6-6
ASSFGDYGYT
>TRBJ1-1|TRBV30
AWGEGTGGMNTEAF
>TRBJ2-1|TRBV4-2
ASSPSRTGTGHNEQF
>TRBJ1-3|TRBV18
ASSPYGRNTIY
>TRBJ2-2|TRBV2
ASSGTVPGQIGELF
>TRBJ2-3|TRBV6-2/TRBV6-3
ASSYGLAGARTDTQY
>TRBJ1-2|TRBV2
ASSESVQGADGYT